This T cell receptor beta chain was sequenced during a study of shared clonotypes between healthy human individuals. Study at large: Donors consisted of a couple of women and a few men between 18 and 49.

CDR3 length: 11 amino acids. Trimming left V 0 bases short and J 4 bases short, with 2 bases between. CDR1 and CDR2 from the germline V gene are SGHDT and YYEEEE. Each subset's genomic DNA was split evenly across several immunoSEQ plates. Original handling: Filtering of immunoSEQ junctional sequences could not match full-length read filtering. The assay was immunoSEQ multiplex PCR, and TCRdb's table has in-frame clones only and misses some. That table is the source of V, J and clone size, and D and trimming were worked out from the DNA. The sample records about 490,000 clones, 79% being singletons. This clone was observed a single time. Being one base from a much bigger clone, this may be a read error. Other DNA sequences in this sample translate to the same CDR3.

The chain recombines TRBV5-6 with TRBJ2-7; no clear D gene. Material for sequencing was PBMCs. This TCR derives from a woman aged 40 to 55 in good health. Some clones in this sample may be carry-over from other donors' samples. CDR3 sequence (DNA): TGTGCCAGCAGCTTGGGATACGAGCAGTACTTC. Translating it yields CASSLGYEQYF.